What follows is one TCR beta chain and its context. As yet, its antigen is unknown. This sample stems from a study of cytomegalovirus exposure and HLA in healthy donors. Study as a whole: It was reported in a later analysis that the 120 validation repertoires used the same platform as the 666 first-cohort repertoires. Notes on the study in general: Cytomegalovirus association was listed for about 170 TCR beta chains. Rarity held for most TCR sequences, but there were some public TCRs that occurred in many donors. The classifier, whose performance was assessed in both the original and validation cohorts, reportedly diagnosed cytomegalovirus status with high specificity and sensitivity.

Data came from immunoSEQ multiplex PCR; TCRdb stores just in-frame clones and leaves some out. The sample gives some 200,000 clones, 75% to 95% of which show up once; more than 0.85% is in the top ten. Germline V gives CDR1 GTSNPN, CDR2 SVGIG (reference sequence). The length of the CDR3 is 13 residues. The germline V and J ends were trimmed by 3 bases and 1 base, with 9 bases remaining between them. The sample comprised PBMCs. V usage is TRBV30 and J usage is TRBJ1-1; perhaps TRBD1 as D (5 bases). The sequence came from a woman aged 18-35 years in good health and CMV-seronegative. The CDR3 here is CAWRLDRNTEAFF. As DNA, the CDR3 is TGTGCCTGGAGGCTAGACAGGAACACTGAAGCTTTCTTT.